This T cell receptor beta chain emerged from a study of T cell repertoires in cytomegalovirus infection. Trimming pared 2 bases from V and 5 bases from J, leaving 19 bases between. The CDR3 has 16 residues. The V gene's germline CDR1 is SGHAT and CDR2 FQNNGV. A single record per CDR3 protein comes from TCRdb applying MiXCR to the reads. The sample lists over 45,000 distinct CDR3 sequences; 20% were seen once. A word on this clonotype: Its specificity is unknown.

The TCR originated in a human donor in good health (CMV status not recorded). Some clones in this sample may be carry-over from other donors' samples. The sample consisted of CD8+ T cells from cultured PBMCs, taken from culture after CMV antigen stimulation. The V gene is TRBV11-2, the J gene TRBJ2-7; no firm D call. CDR3 sequence: CASSLSTKAEGHEQYF. DNA for the CDR3: TGTGCCAGCAGCTTAAGTACTAAGGCGGAAGGCCACGAGCAGTACTTC.